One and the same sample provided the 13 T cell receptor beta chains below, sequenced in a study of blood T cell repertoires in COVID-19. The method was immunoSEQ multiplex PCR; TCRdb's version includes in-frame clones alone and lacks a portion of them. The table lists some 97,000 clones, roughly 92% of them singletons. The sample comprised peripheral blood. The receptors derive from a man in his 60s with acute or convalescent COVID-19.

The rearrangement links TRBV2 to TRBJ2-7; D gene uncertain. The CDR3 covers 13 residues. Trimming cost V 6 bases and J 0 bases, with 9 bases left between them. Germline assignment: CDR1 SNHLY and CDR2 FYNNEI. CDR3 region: CASRAVSSYEQYV. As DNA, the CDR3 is TGTGCCAGCAGGGCGGTGAGCTCCTACGAGCAGTACGTC.

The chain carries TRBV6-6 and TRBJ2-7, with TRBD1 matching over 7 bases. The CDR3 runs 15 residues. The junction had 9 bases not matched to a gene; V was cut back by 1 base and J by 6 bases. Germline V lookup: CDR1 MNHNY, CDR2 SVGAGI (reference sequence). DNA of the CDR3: TGTGCCAGCAGTTACTTCGGGACAGATTTCCCCGAGCAGTACTTC. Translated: CASSYFGTDFPEQYF.

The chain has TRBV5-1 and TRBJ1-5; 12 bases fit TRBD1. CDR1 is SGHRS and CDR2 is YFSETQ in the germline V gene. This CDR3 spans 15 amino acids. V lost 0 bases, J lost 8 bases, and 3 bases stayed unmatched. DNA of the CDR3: TGCGCCAGCAGCTTGGGGGACAGGGGGCGTGAGCCCCAGCATTTT. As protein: CASSLGDRGREPQHF.

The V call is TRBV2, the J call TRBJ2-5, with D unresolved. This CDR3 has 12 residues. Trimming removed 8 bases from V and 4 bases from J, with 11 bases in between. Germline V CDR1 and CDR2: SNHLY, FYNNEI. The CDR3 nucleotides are TGTGCCAGCTCTGCGGCCCGAGAGACCCAGTACTTC. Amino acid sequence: CASSAARETQYF.

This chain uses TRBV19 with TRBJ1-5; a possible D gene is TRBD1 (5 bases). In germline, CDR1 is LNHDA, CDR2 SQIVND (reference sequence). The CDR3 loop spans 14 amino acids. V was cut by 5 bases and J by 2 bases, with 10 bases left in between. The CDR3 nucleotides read TGTGCCAGTAGTTCCCCGGGGGGCAATCAGCCCCAGCATTTT. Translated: CASSSPGGNQPQHF.

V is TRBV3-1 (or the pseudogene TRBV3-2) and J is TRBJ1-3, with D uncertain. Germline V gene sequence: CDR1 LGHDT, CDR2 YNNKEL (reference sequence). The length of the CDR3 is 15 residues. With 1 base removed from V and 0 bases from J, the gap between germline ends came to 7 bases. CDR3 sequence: CASSQVARSGNTIYF. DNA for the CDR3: TGTGCCAGCAGCCAAGTGGCACGCTCTGGAAACACCATATATTTT.

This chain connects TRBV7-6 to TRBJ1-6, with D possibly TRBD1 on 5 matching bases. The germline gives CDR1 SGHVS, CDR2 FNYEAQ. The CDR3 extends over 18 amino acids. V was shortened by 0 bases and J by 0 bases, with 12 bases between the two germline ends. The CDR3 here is CASSLAGGGSSYNSPLHF. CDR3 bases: TGTGCCAGCAGCTTAGCGGGCGGGGGGAGCTCCTATAATTCACCCCTCCACTTT.

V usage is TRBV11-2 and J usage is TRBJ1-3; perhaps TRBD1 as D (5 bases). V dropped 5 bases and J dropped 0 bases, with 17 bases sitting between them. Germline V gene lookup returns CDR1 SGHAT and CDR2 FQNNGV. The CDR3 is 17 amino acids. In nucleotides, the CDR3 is TGTGCCAGCAGCCCATCCCGGGACTCCTACTCTGGAAACACCATATATTTT. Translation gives CASSPSRDSYSGNTIYF.

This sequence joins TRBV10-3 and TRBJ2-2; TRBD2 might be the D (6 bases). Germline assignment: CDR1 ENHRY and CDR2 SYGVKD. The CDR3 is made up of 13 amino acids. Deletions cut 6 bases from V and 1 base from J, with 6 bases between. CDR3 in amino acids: CAIRAGNTGELFF. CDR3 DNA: TGTGCCATCAGAGCGGGGAACACCGGGGAGCTGTTTTTT.

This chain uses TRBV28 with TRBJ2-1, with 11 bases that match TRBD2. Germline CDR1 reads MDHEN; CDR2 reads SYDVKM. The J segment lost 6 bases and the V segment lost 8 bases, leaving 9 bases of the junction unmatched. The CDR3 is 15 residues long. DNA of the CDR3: TGTGCCAGCTTCAATAGCGGGAGGGTGACCAATGAGCAGTTCTTC. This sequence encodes CASFNSGRVTNEQFF.

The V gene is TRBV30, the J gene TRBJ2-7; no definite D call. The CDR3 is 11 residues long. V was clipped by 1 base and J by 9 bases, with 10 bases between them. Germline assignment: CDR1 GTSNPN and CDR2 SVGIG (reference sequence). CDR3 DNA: TGTGCCTGGAGTGACCCTATCGCGCAGTACTTC. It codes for CAWSDPIAQYF.

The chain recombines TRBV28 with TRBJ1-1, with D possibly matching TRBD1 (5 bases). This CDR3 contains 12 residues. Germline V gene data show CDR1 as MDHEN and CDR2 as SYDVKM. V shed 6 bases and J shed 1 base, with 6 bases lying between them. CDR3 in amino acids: CASSTGNTEAFF. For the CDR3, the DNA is TGTGCCAGCAGCACAGGGAACACTGAAGCTTTCTTT.

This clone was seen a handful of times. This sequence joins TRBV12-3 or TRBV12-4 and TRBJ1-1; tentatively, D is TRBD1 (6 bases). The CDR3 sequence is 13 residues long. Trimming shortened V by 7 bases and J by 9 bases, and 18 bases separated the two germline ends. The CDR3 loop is CASTLVGQGKAFF. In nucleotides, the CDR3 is TGTGCCAGCACCCTAGTGGGGCAGGGGAAAGCTTTCTTT.